A single sample is the source of the 27 T cell receptor beta chains below, sequenced in a study of blood T cells in healthy people across ages. A second PCR of roughly 7 to 11 cycles used a sample-barcoded 5' primer and a J-beta primer mix. TCRdb redid the calling of the 5' RACE reads with MiXCR, one entry per CDR3 protein. Of 1.5 million to 1.8 million distinct CDR3 sequences listed, 42% are singletons. Material: blood. The receptors here all came from a woman aged 18-29 years in good health.

This chain joins TRBV3-1 and TRBJ2-5; D call uncertain. Per the germline V gene, CDR1 is LGHDT and CDR2 is YNNKEL (reference sequence). The V end lost 2 bases, the J end lost 5 bases, and 9 bases lay between the germline ends. The CDR3 covers 13 residues. The CDR3 nucleotides are TGTGCCAGCAGCCAACACCCCGGGGAGACCCAGTACTTC. Translation: CASSQHPGETQYF.

The chain recombines TRBV4-3 with TRBJ2-2; TRBD1 matches 9 bases. V lost 3 bases, J lost 6 bases, and 5 bases stayed unmatched. This CDR3 has 15 residues. In germline, CDR1 is LGHNA, CDR2 YSLEER. CDR3 protein: CASSHPGQGPGELFF. In DNA, the CDR3 is TGCGCCAGCAGCCATCCGGGACAGGGTCCCGGGGAGCTGTTTTTT.

V usage is TRBV5-1 and J usage is TRBJ2-5; D uncertain. V was shortened by 4 bases and J by 2 bases, with 15 bases between the two germline ends. The CDR3 covers 15 residues. Germline V lookup: CDR1 SGHRS, CDR2 YFSETQ. CDR3 DNA: TGCGCCAGCAGCCCTATCCCCCACGCTCAAGAGACCCAGTACTTC. Its protein is CASSPIPHAQETQYF.

The chain is built from TRBV4-1 and TRBJ2-3, with TRBD2 matching 14 bases. V gave up 1 base and J gave up 0 bases; unmatched junction bases: 9. CDR1 is MGHRA, CDR2 YSYEKL, per germline. The CDR3 length is 20 residues. The chain's CDR3 is CASSQGRLAGGTTSTDTQYF. CDR3 DNA sequence: TGCGCCAGCAGCCAAGGTAGACTAGCGGGAGGGACTACTAGCACAGATACGCAGTATTTT.

The V and J genes are TRBV7-2 and TRBJ2-7; 7 positions match TRBD1. The CDR3 loop spans 15 amino acids. CDR1 is SGHTA and CDR2 is FQGNSA in the germline V gene. V shed 1 base and J 3 bases; nucleotides not matched to a gene: 6. The CDR3 sequence: CASSLGGQTIYEQYF. The CDR3 DNA sequence: TGTGCCAGCAGCTTAGGGGGACAGACCATCTACGAGCAGTACTTC.

J is TRBJ1-5 and V is TRBV29-1, with a tentative D call TRBD1 (6 bases). The germline V gene encodes CDR1 SQVTM and CDR2 ANQGSEA. The CDR3 sequence is 13 residues long. V lost 5 bases to trimming and J lost 7 bases, with 15 bases between them. CDR3 sequence: CSVRRGLGQPQHF. CDR3 nucleotides: TGCAGCGTTCGCCGGGGGCTGGGGCAGCCCCAGCATTTT.

This chain joins TRBV5-1 and TRBJ2-7; D gene uncertain. The V gene's germline CDR1 is SGHRS and CDR2 YFSETQ. The germline V and J ends were trimmed by 3 bases and 6 bases, with 13 bases remaining between them. This CDR3 has 13 amino acids. The CDR3, as DNA: TGCGCCAGCAGCTATGAACTCGGTCTCGAGCAGTACTTC. Protein: CASSYELGLEQYF.

The chain's CDR3 is CSAVRTPCTDTQYF. CDR3 bases: TGCAGTGCAGTTCGGACGCCGTGCACAGATACGCAGTATTTT. The chain joins TRBV20-1 to TRBJ2-3; D unclear. This CDR3 has 14 residues. Trimming stripped 6 bases from V and 1 base from J, with 14 bases between. The germline V gene has CDR1 DFQATT and CDR2 SNEGSKA (reference sequence).

The rearrangement joins TRBV7-9 to TRBJ2-7; no definite D call. Per the germline V gene, CDR1 is SEHNR and CDR2 is FQNEAQ (reference sequence). This CDR3 has 11 residues. V was shortened by 11 bases and J by 0 bases, with 8 bases between the two germline ends. Written as DNA, the CDR3 is TGTGCCCGGATAAACTCCTACGAGCAGTACTTC. This encodes CARINSYEQYF.

The V and J genes are TRBV4-3 and TRBJ1-3; tentatively, D is TRBD1 (6 bases). The germline CDR1 and CDR2 sequences are LGHNA and YSLEER. V was pared by 1 base and J by 8 bases, with 15 bases between. The CDR3 runs 15 residues. CDR3 region: CASSQAGQGLDTIYF. As DNA, the CDR3 is TGCGCCAGCAGCCAAGCAGGCCAGGGGTTAGACACCATATATTTT.

This sequence joins TRBV6-1 and TRBJ2-2, with D possibly matching TRBD2 (6 bases). CDR1 is MNHNS and CDR2 is SASEGT in the germline V gene. V was trimmed by 1 base and J by 6 bases, leaving 12 bases between them. This CDR3 spans 15 amino acids. CDR3 bases: TGTGCCAGCAGTGAAGGTCTAGCGTGGGCCGGGGAGCTGTTTTTT. It codes for CASSEGLAWAGELFF.

This clonotype has more than one count but fewer than ten. The rearrangement joins TRBV2 to TRBJ2-1; tentatively, D is TRBD2 (5 bases). The germline V and J ends were trimmed by 6 bases and 4 bases, with 16 bases remaining between them. Looked up from germline, CDR1 is SNHLY and CDR2 is FYNNEI. CDR3 length: 15 amino acids. This CDR3 reads CASSQDFPVYNEQFF. The DNA of the CDR3 is TGTGCCAGCAGCCAGGACTTTCCGGTTTACAATGAGCAGTTCTTC. Full variable domain (rest looked up from reference TRBV2 and TRBJ2-1): EPEVTQTPSHQVTQMGQEVILRCVPISNHLYFYWYRQILGQKVEFLVSFYNNEISEKSEIFDDQFSVERPDGSNFTLKIRSTKLEDSAMYFCASSQDFPVYNEQFFGPGTRLTVL.

V gene TRBV20-1 combines with J gene TRBJ2-7; 7 bases line up with TRBD1. V shed 5 bases, J shed 2 bases, and the junction held 9 bases outside the gene matches. From germline, CDR1 is DFQATT and CDR2 SNEGSKA (reference sequence). The CDR3 extends over 14 amino acids. The DNA of the CDR3 is TGCAGTGCTCTTACAGGGGAGTTCGCCTACGAGCAGTACTTC. This codes for CSALTGEFAYEQYF.

V and J are TRBV6-2 or TRBV6-3 and TRBJ1-5; D not certain. Looked up from germline, CDR1 is MNHEY and CDR2 is SVGEGT. The CDR3 has 12 amino acids. The V end lost 7 bases, the J end lost 11 bases, and 15 bases lay between the germline ends. The CDR3 sequence: CASKAPSSAQHF. Here the CDR3 DNA reads TGTGCCAGCAAGGCCCCCTCATCGGCCCAGCATTTT.

The chain uses TRBV5-5 and TRBJ2-7, with D unresolved. V lost 7 bases and J lost 12, with 17 bases in between. This CDR3 has 11 residues. The V gene's germline CDR1 is SGHKS and CDR2 YYEKEE (reference sequence). The CDR3 is CASAFERVPYF. CDR3 nucleotides: TGTGCCAGCGCATTCGAAAGGGTACCGTACTTC. The whole variable domain, remainder taken from reference TRBV5-5 and TRBJ2-7, is DAGVTQSPTHLIKTRGQQVTLRCSPISGHKSVSWYQQVLGQGPQFIFQYYEKEERGRGNFPDRFSARQFPNYSSELNVNALLLGDSALYLCASAFERVPYFGPGTRLTVT.

V and J are TRBV12-3 or TRBV12-4 and TRBJ2-1; D is uncertain. The V end lost 2 bases, the J end lost 8 bases, and 16 bases lay between the germline ends. The CDR3 has 15 residues. This chain's CDR3 is CASSLPALTIYEQFF. The DNA of the CDR3 is TGTGCCAGCAGTTTACCAGCCCTTACAATATATGAGCAGTTCTTC.

V usage is TRBV6-6 and J usage is TRBJ1-5; D may be TRBD1 (6 bases). This CDR3 is 15 amino acids long. From germline, CDR1 is MNHNY and CDR2 SVGAGI (reference sequence). V gave up 6 bases and J gave up 2 bases, with 14 bases separating them. CDR3 protein: CASSLGGWGNQPQHF. Here the CDR3 DNA reads TGTGCCAGCAGCCTGGGGGGCTGGGGCAATCAGCCCCAGCATTTT.

The gene calls are TRBV20-1 and TRBJ2-5; the D is unclear. V gave up 0 bases and J gave up 7 bases, with 6 bases separating them. This CDR3 comprises 11 residues. Germline lookup yields CDR1 DFQATT and CDR2 SNEGSKA (reference sequence). The chain's CDR3 is CSARDLGTQYF. DNA for the CDR3: TGCAGTGCTAGAGATTTGGGGACCCAGTACTTC.

The V gene is TRBV7-8, the J gene TRBJ2-3; 7 nucleotides line up with TRBD2. Per germline, CDR1 SGHVS and CDR2 FQNEAQ. The junction had 13 bases not matched to a gene; V was cut back by 3 bases and J by 4 bases. The CDR3 has 17 residues. Here the CDR3 reads CASSFSGRALGADTQYF. The DNA of the CDR3 is TGTGCCAGCAGCTTTAGTGGGAGGGCCTTAGGGGCAGATACGCAGTATTTT. The entire variable domain, with the rest obtained from reference TRBV7-8 and TRBJ2-3, is as follows: GAGVSQSPRYKVAKRGQDVALRCDPISGHVSLFWYQQALGQGPEFLTYFQNEAQLDKSGLPSDRFFAERPEGSVSTLKIQRTQQEDSAVYLCASSFSGRALGADTQYFGPGTRLTVL.

In its sample, this clonotype was seen a few times. The V gene is TRBV12-3 or TRBV12-4, the J gene TRBJ2-4; D is undetermined. The V end was cut by 5 bases, the J end by 5 bases, with 10 bases between. The CDR3 is 13 residues long. DNA of the CDR3: TGTGCCAGCAGTCCGGGTTCACAAAACATTCAGTACTTC. It codes for CASSPGSQNIQYF.

This clonotype showed up just a few times. The rearrangement uses TRBV29-1 and TRBJ2-5, with 9 bases identical to TRBD1. The CDR3 consists of 13 residues. The V gene end was trimmed by 4 bases and the J gene end by 5 bases; junction bases not matched to a gene: 5. Germline V CDR1 and CDR2: SQVTM, ANQGSEA. For the CDR3, the DNA is TGCAGCGTTGGGACAGGGGACGGTGAGACCCAGTACTTC. This gives the protein CSVGTGDGETQYF.

V usage is TRBV6-1 and J usage is TRBJ1-5; D may be TRBD1 (6 bases). From germline, CDR1 is MNHNS and CDR2 SASEGT. With 1 base removed from V and 7 bases from J, the gap between germline ends came to 17 bases. CDR3 size: 16 residues. The CDR3 loop is CASSEEGRGAGQPQHF. DNA of the CDR3: TGTGCCAGCAGTGAAGAAGGTCGGGGGGCTGGACAGCCCCAGCATTTT.

The chain recombines TRBV11-1 with TRBJ2-1; 9 bases line up with TRBD2. The V gene's germline CDR1 is SGHAT and CDR2 FQDESV (reference sequence). Trimming at V came to 1 base and at J to 10 bases, leaving 11 bases not matched to a gene. The CDR3 contains 16 residues. CDR3 loop: CASSLVIAGVWEEQFF. The CDR3, as DNA: TGTGCCAGCAGCTTAGTGATAGCGGGAGTTTGGGAGGAGCAGTTCTTC.

V gene TRBV25-1 combines with J gene TRBJ2-7, with a tentative D call TRBD2 (6 bases). V was trimmed by 3 bases and J by 0 bases, leaving 6 bases between them. The CDR3 totals 13 residues. CDR1 MGHDK and CDR2 SYGVNS come from the germline V gene. CDR3: CASSDSGSYEQYF. The CDR3 bases are TGTGCCAGCAGTGATAGCGGCTCCTACGAGCAGTACTTC.

The sample holds a few counts of this clonotype. The J gene is TRBJ2-1, the V gene TRBV5-1; no clear D. V was shortened by 1 base and J by 9 bases, with 8 bases between the two germline ends. Germline loops: CDR1 SGHRS, CDR2 YFSETQ. The CDR3 totals 12 residues. The CDR3 loop is CASSLLNGEQFF. CDR3 bases: TGCGCCAGCAGCTTGTTGAACGGTGAGCAGTTCTTC. The variable domain in full, with the rest retrieved from reference TRBV5-1 and TRBJ2-1, is KAGVTQTPRYLIKTRGQQVTLSCSPISGHRSVSWYQQTPGQGLQFLFEYFSETQRNKGNFPGRFSGRQFSNSRSEMNVSTLELGDSALYLCASSLLNGEQFFGPGTRLTVL.

The chain employs TRBV11-2 and TRBJ2-3; D remains ambiguous. The CDR3 extends over 17 amino acids. V lost 5 bases to trimming and J lost 0 bases, with 18 bases between them. Per germline, CDR1 SGHAT and CDR2 FQNNGV. In nucleotides, the CDR3 is TGTGCCAGCAGCCAAGCCCAAGCCCGAAGGAGCACAGATACGCAGTATTTT. It specifies CASSQAQARRSTDTQYF.

The CDR3 region is CASSEDWGAVETQYF. As DNA, the CDR3 is TGTGCCAGCAGTGAAGATTGGGGGGCCGTGGAGACCCAGTACTTC. This sequence joins TRBV3-1 and TRBJ2-5, with D perhaps given as TRBD1 or TRBD2 (6 bases each). Germline V gene lookup returns CDR1 LGHDT and CDR2 YNNKEL (reference sequence). The CDR3 loop spans 15 amino acids. Trimming shortened V by 6 bases and J by 5 bases, and 19 bases separated the two germline ends.